These T cell receptor beta chains were read from a single sample in a study of molecular identifiers for immune sequencing clone quantification. Using its own MiXCR run on the PCR reads, TCRdb lists one record per CDR3 protein. This sample has hundreds of thousands of distinct CDR3 sequences; about 25% occur once, and the top ten carry 0.78%. Input material: naive CD8+ T cells from blood, with Jurkat cell RNA spiked in. The source of these receptors is a human donor in good health. Some libraries in this study had Jurkat cell RNA spiked in. CDR3s include the opening cysteine and the closing phenylalanine or tryptophan. The D gene is left open where the match is weak. Size tells how often a clone was seen (once, few, many) or the class of an expanded clone, and some rows leave it out.

size	V	J	D	CDR3	DNA
few	TRBV20-1	TRBJ1-1	-	CSARVQGHTEAFF	TGCAGTGCTAGAGTCCAGGGACACACTGAAGCTTTCTTT
few	TRBV27	TRBJ2-2	TRBD2	CASSPLTSGAPGTGELFF	TGTGCCAGCAGTCCTCTGACTAGCGGGGCCCCGGGCACCGGGGAGCTGTTTTTT
-	TRBV28	TRBJ2-7	-	CASSPSGHHPDEQYF	TGTGCCAGCAGTCCATCCGGACACCATCCCGACGAGCAGTACTTC
-	TRBV12-3/TRBV12-4	TRBJ2-3	-	CASSFLASTDTPYF	TGTGCCAGCAGTTTCTTGGCCAGCACAGATACGCCGTATTTT
many	TRBV23-1	TRBJ1-5	-	CASSLMTGSGNQPQHF	TGCGCCAGCAGTCTCATGACAGGTTCTGGCAATCAGCCCCAGCATTTT
many	TRBV25-1	TRBJ2-7	-	CASTDIYEQYF	TGTGCCAGCACGGACATCTACGAGCAGTACTTC
few	TRBV6-2/TRBV6-3	TRBJ2-7	-	CASSYSRQIEQYF	TGTGCCAGCAGTTACTCTCGACAAATTGAGCAGTACTTC
few	TRBV11-1	TRBJ2-7	TRBD2	CASSFNPGTSGNEQYF	TGTGCCAGCAGCTTTAACCCCGGGACTAGCGGGAACGAGCAGTACTTC
-	TRBV6-2/TRBV6-3	TRBJ2-3	-	CASSYRGGRADTQYF	TGTGCCAGCAGTTATAGAGGGGGGCGCGCAGATACGCAGTATTTT
few	TRBV12-3/TRBV12-4	TRBJ2-7	-	CASSTLTAEQYF	TGTGCCAGCAGTACCCTGACTGCAGAGCAGTACTTC
many	TRBV6-2/TRBV6-3	TRBJ1-1	TRBD1	CASSTLTGEAEAFF	TGTGCCAGCAGTACACTCACAGGGGAGGCTGAAGCTTTCTTT
once	TRBV4-3	TRBJ2-7	TRBD1	CASSHGQGSSYERHF	TGCGCCAGCAGCCACGGACAGGGGAGCTCCTACGAGCGGCACTTC
few	TRBV19	TRBJ2-2	TRBD1	CASKGTANTGELFF	TGTGCCAGTAAGGGGACAGCGAACACCGGGGAGCTGTTTTTT